The 2 T cell receptor beta chains below were found in one sample sequenced in a study of blood T cell repertoires in COVID-19. The table came from immunoSEQ multiplex PCR; TCRdb's copy has only in-frame clones and leaves some out. The sample has 55,000 to 85,000 clones; 70% to 85% are singletons. The sample taken for sequencing was peripheral blood. Receptors originate from a man between 60 and 75 years old with active or convalescent COVID-19.

This clone came up a few times. This chain connects TRBV10-2 to TRBJ1-6; D remains unclear. CDR3 length: 15 residues. Trimming took off 7 bases at V and 4 bases at J, with 14 bases between the two ends. CDR1 WSHSY and CDR2 SAAADI come from the germline V gene. In DNA form, the CDR3 reads TGCGCCAGCACCGTAGTCACAGATTATAATTCACCCCTCCACTTT. It specifies CASTVVTDYNSPLHF.

This clone was seen at least ten times. This chain joins TRBV28 and TRBJ1-1; 7 bases are a match to TRBD1. Germline V gene data show CDR1 as MDHEN and CDR2 as SYDVKM. CDR3 length: 13 amino acids. Trimming took 3 bases from V and 5 from J; bases not matched to a gene: 3. The chain's CDR3 is CASSFYRGTEAFF. The CDR3 DNA reads TGTGCCAGCAGTTTCTACAGGGGAACTGAAGCTTTCTTT.